The text below deals with one T cell receptor (beta chain). The antigen is undetermined. This CDR3 is built from 15 residues. Germline lookup yields CDR1 SGHRS and CDR2 YFSETQ. Healthy Caucasian individuals from Russia aged about 6 to 95 were enrolled as donors. Researchers isolated at least 6.5 million PBMCs per sample. Total RNA extraction produced at least 5.5 micrograms (per sample) for the study. Together with a sample-barcoded 5' primer, a J-beta primer mix was included in a second PCR lasting roughly 6 to 12 cycles. MiXCR, run by TCRdb on the 5' RACE reads, gives a single entry per CDR3 protein. This table holds about 680,000 distinct CDR3 sequences, approximately 49% found once. This entry belongs to a study of blood T cells in healthy people across ages. General study findings and limits: Higher diversity and more naive CD4+ cells were features of long-lived donors, compared to aged donors.

The TCR comes from a woman aged 60-75 years in good health. The chain combines TRBV5-1 with TRBJ2-4, with 7 bases that match TRBD1. TRBJ2-7 explains the end of the DNA better; the J call may be wrong. Sample: blood. The CDR3 here is CASSSGTALSYEQYF. CDR3 nucleotides: TGCGCCAGCAGCTCCGGGACAGCCCTGTCCTACGAGCAGTACTTC.